The present T cell receptor beta chain was sequenced within a study of CXCR3-negative and CXCR3-positive naive CD8 T cells. Study conclusions and caveats: In CXCR3-positive naive cells, the TRB CDR3s were more hydrophobic than in CXCR3-negative naive cells.

Per the germline V gene, CDR1 is MNHEY and CDR2 is SVGAGI. This CDR3 contains 15 residues. Triplicate sorts of under 350,000 cells per CD8+ subset. UMI-labeled 5' RACE TRB cDNA libraries were prepared from the cells. TCRdb reprocessed the 5' RACE reads; each CDR3 protein has one entry and no DNA is given. The sample data list tens of thousands of distinct CDR3 sequences. Turning to this clonotype: Its antigen is unidentified.

The gene calls are TRBV6-5 and TRBJ2-2; as DNA is missing, the TRBD1 call by TCRdb cannot be tested. The sequence derives from a human donor in good health. Some clones in this sample may be carry-over from other donors' samples. The sample taken for sequencing was naive CXCR3+ CD8+ T cells from blood. Described subset: CD45RO-CCR7+CD27+CD95- naive CD8+ T cells expressing CXCR3 (TNR3+). CDR3: CASSSTGLNTGELFF.